This T cell receptor beta chain was sequenced during a study of blood T cells in healthy people across ages. The germline V gene encodes CDR1 MNHEY and CDR2 SMNVEV (reference sequence). The CDR3 spans 16 residues. V lost 5 bases to trimming and J lost 3 bases; unmatched junction nucleotides: 7. Combining a sample-barcoded 5' primer with a J-beta primer mix, a second PCR ran for 7 to 11 cycles. Every cDNA was tagged by a template-switch adaptor with 12 random nucleotides. TCRdb analysed the 5' RACE reads with MiXCR anew, one entry per CDR3 protein. This sample has some 1.6 million distinct CDR3 sequences, with about 35% found just once. Per-sample yields of isolated PBMCs were at least 7 million.

The V and J genes are TRBV27 and TRBJ2-1, with TRBD1 matching 10 bases. Sequenced: blood. This clonotype was sampled from a woman under 40 in good health. The CDR3 here is CASSTTGTGVYNEQFF. CDR3 in DNA: TGTGCCAGCAGTACCACCGGGACAGGGGTCTACAATGAGCAGTTCTTC.